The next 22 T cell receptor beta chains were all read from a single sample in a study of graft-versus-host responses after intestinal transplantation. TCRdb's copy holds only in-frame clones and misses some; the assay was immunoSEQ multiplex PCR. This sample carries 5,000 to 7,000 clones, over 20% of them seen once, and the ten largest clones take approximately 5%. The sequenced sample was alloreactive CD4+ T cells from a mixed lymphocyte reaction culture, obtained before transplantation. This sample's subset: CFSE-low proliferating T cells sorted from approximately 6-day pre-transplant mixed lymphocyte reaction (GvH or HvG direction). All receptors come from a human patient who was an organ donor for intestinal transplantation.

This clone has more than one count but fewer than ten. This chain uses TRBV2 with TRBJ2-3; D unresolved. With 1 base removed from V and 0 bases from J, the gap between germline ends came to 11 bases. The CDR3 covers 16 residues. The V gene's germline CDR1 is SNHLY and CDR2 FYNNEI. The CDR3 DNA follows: TGTGCCAGCAGTGAAGATCGCCCGAGGAGCACAGATACGCAGTATTTT. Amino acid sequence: CASSEDRPRSTDTQYF. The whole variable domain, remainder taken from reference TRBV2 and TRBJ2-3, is EPEVTQTPSHQVTQMGQEVILRCVPISNHLYFYWYRQILGQKVEFLVSFYNNEISEKSEIFDDQFSVERPDGSNFTLKIRSTKLEDSAMYFCASSEDRPRSTDTQYFGPGTRLTVL.

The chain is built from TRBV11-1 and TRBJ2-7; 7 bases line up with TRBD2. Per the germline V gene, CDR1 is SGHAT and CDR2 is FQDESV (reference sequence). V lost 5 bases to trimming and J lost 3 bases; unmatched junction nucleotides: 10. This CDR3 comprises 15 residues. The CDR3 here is CASSPGLGGIYEQYF. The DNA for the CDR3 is TGTGCCAGCAGCCCCGGACTAGGCGGCATCTACGAGCAGTACTTC.

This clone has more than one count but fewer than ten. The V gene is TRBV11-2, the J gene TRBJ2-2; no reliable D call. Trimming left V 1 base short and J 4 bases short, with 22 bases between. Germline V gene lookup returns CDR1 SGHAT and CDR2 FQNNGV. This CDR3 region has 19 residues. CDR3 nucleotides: TGTGCCAGCAGCTTAGCGCAGTTAGTCGGCTTTCGGTTCACCGGGGAGCTGTTTTTT. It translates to CASSLAQLVGFRFTGELFF.

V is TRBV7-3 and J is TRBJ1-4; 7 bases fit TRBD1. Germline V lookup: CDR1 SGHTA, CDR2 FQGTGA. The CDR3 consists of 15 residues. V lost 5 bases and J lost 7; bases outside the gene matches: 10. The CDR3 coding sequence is TGTGCCAGCAGCGTAGGGACAGTTTTCGTTGAAAAACTGTTTTTT. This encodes CASSVGTVFVEKLFF.

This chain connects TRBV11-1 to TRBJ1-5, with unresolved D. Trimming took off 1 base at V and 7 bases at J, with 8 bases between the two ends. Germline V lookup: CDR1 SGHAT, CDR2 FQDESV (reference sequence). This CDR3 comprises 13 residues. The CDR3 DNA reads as TGTGCCAGCAGCTTAGATCGAGTACAGCCCCAGCATTTT. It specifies CASSLDRVQPQHF.

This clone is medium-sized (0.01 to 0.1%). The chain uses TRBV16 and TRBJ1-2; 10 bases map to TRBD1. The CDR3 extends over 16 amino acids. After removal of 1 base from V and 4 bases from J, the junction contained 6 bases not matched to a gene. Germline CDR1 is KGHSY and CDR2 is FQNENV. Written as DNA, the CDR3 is TGTGCCAGCAGCCAATTTCGGGACAGGGGACCCTATGGCTACACCTTC. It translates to CASSQFRDRGPYGYTF.

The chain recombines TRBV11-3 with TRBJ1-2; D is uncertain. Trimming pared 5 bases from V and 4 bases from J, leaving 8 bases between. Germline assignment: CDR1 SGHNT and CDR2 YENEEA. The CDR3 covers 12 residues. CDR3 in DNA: TGTGCCAGCAGCCCCGGTGGCTATGGCTACACCTTC. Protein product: CASSPGGYGYTF.

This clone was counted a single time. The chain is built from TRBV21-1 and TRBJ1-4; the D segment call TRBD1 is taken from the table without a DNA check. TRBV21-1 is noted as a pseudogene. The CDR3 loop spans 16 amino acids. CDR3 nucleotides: TGTGCCAGCAGTCCTGTGGGGCCCTCAACTAATGAAAAACTGTTTTTT. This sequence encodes CASSPVGPSTNEKLFF.

This chain's CDR3 is CAGGGPSYEQYF. The CDR3 DNA follows: TGTGCCGGGGGGGGTCCCTCCTACGAGCAGTACTTC. The chain employs TRBV6-6 and TRBJ2-7; 7 bases fit TRBD2. The CDR3 is 12 amino acids. Germline CDR1 MNHNY, CDR2 SVGAGI (reference sequence). V shed 11 bases and J 0 bases; nucleotides not matched to a gene: 4.

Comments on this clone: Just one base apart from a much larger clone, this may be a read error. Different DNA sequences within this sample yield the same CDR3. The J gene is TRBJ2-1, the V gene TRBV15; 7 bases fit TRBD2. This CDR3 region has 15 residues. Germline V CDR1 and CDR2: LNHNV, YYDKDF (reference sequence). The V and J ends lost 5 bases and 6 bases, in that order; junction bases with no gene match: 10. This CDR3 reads CATSGGIGGGNEQFF. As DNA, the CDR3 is TGTGCCACCAGCGGAGGGATTGGGGGGGGCAATGAGCAGTTCTTC.

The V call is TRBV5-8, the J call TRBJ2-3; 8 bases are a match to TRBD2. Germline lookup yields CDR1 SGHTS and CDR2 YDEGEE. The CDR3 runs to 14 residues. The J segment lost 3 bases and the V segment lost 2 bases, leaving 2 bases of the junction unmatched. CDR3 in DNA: TGTGCCAGCAGCTTATTAGCGGGAACAGATACGCAGTATTTT. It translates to CASSLLAGTDTQYF.

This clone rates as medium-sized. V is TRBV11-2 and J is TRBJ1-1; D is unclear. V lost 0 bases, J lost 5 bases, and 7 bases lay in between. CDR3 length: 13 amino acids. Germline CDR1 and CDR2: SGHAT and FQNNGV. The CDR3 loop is CASSLDFQTEAFF. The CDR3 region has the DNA TGTGCCAGCAGCTTAGATTTTCAAACTGAAGCTTTCTTT.

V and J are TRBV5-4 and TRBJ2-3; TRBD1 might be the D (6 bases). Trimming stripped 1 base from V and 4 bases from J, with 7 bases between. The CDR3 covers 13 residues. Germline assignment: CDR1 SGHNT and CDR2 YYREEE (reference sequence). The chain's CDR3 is CASSLTGSDTQYF. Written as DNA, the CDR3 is TGTGCCAGCAGCTTGACAGGGTCAGATACGCAGTATTTT.

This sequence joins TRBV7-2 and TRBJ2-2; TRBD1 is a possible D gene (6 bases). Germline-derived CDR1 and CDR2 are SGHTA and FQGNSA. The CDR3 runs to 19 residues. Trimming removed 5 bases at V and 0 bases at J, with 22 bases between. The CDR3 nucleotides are TGTGCCAGCAGCCCCCCGTCACTTGGGGGCCGCCCGAACACCGGGGAGCTGTTTTTT. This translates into CASSPPSLGGRPNTGELFF.

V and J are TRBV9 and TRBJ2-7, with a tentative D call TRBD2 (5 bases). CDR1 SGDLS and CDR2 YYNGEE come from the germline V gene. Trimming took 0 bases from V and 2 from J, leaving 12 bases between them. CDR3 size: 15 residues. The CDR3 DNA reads TGTGCCAGCAGCGTAGGGTTGGCGGGTCCCTACGAGCAGTACTTC. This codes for CASSVGLAGPYEQYF.

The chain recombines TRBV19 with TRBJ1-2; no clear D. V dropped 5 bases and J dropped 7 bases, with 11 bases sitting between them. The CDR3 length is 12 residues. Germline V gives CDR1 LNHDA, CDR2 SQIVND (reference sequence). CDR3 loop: CASSVSYFGYTF. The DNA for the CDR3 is TGTGCCAGTAGTGTGTCATATTTTGGCTACACCTTC.

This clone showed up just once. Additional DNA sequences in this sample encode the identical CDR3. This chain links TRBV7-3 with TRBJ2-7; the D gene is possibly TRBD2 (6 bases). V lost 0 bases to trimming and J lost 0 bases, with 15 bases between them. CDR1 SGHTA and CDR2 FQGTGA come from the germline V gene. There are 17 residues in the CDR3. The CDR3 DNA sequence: TGTGCCAGCAGCTTAACGGGGGTAGGAGGGAGCTCCTACGAGCAGTACTTC. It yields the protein CASSLTGVGGSSYEQYF.

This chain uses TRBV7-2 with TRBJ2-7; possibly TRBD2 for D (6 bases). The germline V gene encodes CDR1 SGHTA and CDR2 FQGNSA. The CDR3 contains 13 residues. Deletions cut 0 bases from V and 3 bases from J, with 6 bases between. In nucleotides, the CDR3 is TGTGCCAGCAGCTTAGCGGGGGGCTACGAGCAGTACTTC. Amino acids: CASSLAGGYEQYF.

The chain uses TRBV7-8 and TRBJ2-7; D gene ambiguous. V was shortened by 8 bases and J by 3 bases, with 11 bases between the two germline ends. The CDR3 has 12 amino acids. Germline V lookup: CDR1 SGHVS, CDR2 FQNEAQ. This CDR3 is CASGFGLYEQYF. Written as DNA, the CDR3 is TGTGCCAGCGGATTCGGGCTCTACGAGCAGTACTTC.

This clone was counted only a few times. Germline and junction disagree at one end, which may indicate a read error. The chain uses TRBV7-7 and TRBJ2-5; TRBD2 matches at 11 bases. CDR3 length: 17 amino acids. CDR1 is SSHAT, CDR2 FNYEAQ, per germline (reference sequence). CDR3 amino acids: CASSLGRTSGQEETQYF. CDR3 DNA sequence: TGTGCTAGCAGCTTAGGTCGGACTAGCGGGCAGGAAGAGACCCAGTACTTC.

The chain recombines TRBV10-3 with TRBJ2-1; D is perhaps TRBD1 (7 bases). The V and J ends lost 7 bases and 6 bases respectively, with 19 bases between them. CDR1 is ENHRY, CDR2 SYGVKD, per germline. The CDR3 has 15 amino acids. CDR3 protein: CAITQNRGGLNEQFF. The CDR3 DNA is TGTGCCATCACCCAGAACAGGGGAGGTCTCAATGAGCAGTTCTTC.

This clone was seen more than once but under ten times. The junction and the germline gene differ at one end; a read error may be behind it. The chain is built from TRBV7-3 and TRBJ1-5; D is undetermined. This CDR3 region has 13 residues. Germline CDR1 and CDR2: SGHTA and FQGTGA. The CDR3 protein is CASSLEVVQPQHF. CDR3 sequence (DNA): TGTGCTAGCAGCTTAGAGGTTGTTCAGCCCCAGCATTTT.